Only one count was recorded for the clone carrying this T cell receptor beta chain. Its antigen remains unknown. Relative to the germline gene, one junction end is altered; a read error may explain this. This record comes from a study of cytomegalovirus exposure and HLA in healthy donors. Study-level background: In an earlier analysis, 117 million unique TCR beta sequences were found from 200 million or so T cells. Study-level results: Judged likely to be a sequencing artifact was a cluster of highly shared sequence variants. In a later analysis, about 17,000 TCR beta sequences were associated with HLA alleles at 0.05 false discovery rate. In an earlier analysis, most TCR beta V segments were productive about 87% or about 30% of the time.

Germline V CDR1 and CDR2: LNHDA, SQIVND (reference sequence). The CDR3 runs 14 residues. In the PCR, 60 Vbeta and 13 Jbeta primers were used. Produced via immunoSEQ multiplex PCR; TCRdb's table is partial and in-frame only. Of roughly 150,000 clones detected, around four fifths appear once; the ten largest clones hold more than 1.4%. The chain recombines TRBV19 with TRBJ1-1; a possible D gene is TRBD1 (6 bases). Sequencing was done on a sample of PBMCs. This TCR came from a male donor in good health and CMV-seronegative. CDR3 protein: CAGSDRALGGEAFF. As DNA, the CDR3 is TGTGCCGGTAGTGACCGGGCCCTAGGGGGTGAAGCTTTCTTT.